One sample yielded the 15 T cell receptor beta chains listed below, sequenced in a study of human T cells and chemical hapten exposure. TCRdb re-derived calls from the 5' RACE reads in MiXCR, one entry per CDR3 protein. The sample gives approximately 110,000 distinct CDR3 sequences, approximately 19% of which show up once; around 2.8% is in the top ten. Total RNA extraction was carried out from unfractionated whole blood. The receptor set was obtained from a human donor in good health.

The V and J genes are TRBV5-1 and TRBJ1-1, with 8 bases fitting TRBD1. The CDR3 length is 15 residues. Trimming at V came to 4 bases and at J to 3 bases, leaving 8 bases not matched to a gene. Germline V gene data show CDR1 as SGHRS and CDR2 as YFSETQ. CDR3 DNA: TGCGCCAGCAGCCGGACAGGGCCCCTGGACACTGAAGCTTTCTTT. This sequence encodes CASSRTGPLDTEAFF. Looking up the rest from reference TRBV5-1 and TRBJ1-1 gives the full variable domain: KAGVTQTPRYLIKTRGQQVTLSCSPISGHRSVSWYQQTPGQGLQFLFEYFSETQRNKGNFPGRFSGRQFSNSRSEMNVSTLELGDSALYLCASSRTGPLDTEAFFGQGTRLTVV.

The chain is built from TRBV3-1 and TRBJ2-3; D unresolved. V shed 4 bases and J shed 7 bases, with 15 bases lying between them. CDR3 size: 14 residues. The germline CDR1 and CDR2 sequences are LGHDT and YNNKEL (reference sequence). CDR3 protein: CASSPSPRSNTQYF. The CDR3 DNA is TGTGCCAGCAGCCCATCACCCCGCTCAAATACGCAGTATTTT.

This rearrangement joins TRBV6-6 to TRBJ2-7, with D perhaps TRBD2 (6 bases). Germline-derived CDR1 and CDR2 are MNHNY and SVGAGI (reference sequence). V was trimmed by 0 bases and J by 2 bases, leaving 14 bases between them. The CDR3 is made up of 16 amino acids. The CDR3 DNA sequence: TGTGCCAGCAGTTACTCCCTCTGGGAGGATACCTACGAGCAGTACTTC. It codes for CASSYSLWEDTYEQYF.

This clonotype has only a few counts. V usage is TRBV5-6 and J usage is TRBJ2-2; tentatively, D is TRBD1 (5 bases). The V end was cut by 3 bases, the J end by 5 bases, with 17 bases between. The CDR3 extends over 16 amino acids. CDR1 is SGHDT and CDR2 is YYEEEE in the germline V gene. The CDR3 sequence is CASSWTPLSDTGELFF. Written as DNA, the CDR3 is TGTGCCAGCAGCTGGACACCCCTCTCGGATACCGGGGAGCTGTTTTTT.

The chain is built from TRBV6-5 and TRBJ2-7, with TRBD2 identical over 7 bases. Germline trimming cut 2 bases from V and 6 bases from J; bases unmatched to any gene: 10. The CDR3 spans 15 residues. CDR1 MNHEY and CDR2 SVGAGI come from the germline V gene. The CDR3 DNA reads as TGTGCCAGCAGTTACGCGGGACTACGCTTACCCGAGCAGTACTTC. Amino acid sequence: CASSYAGLRLPEQYF.

CDR3 in amino acids: CASKPEEHSGANVLTF. DNA of the CDR3: TGCGCCAGCAAACCGGAGGAACACTCTGGGGCCAACGTCCTGACTTTC. The gene calls are TRBV23-1 and TRBJ2-6; D might be TRBD2 (5 bases). TRBV23-1 is an ORF for which the function is uncertain. V lost 7 bases, J lost 0 bases, and 13 bases lay in between. This CDR3 region has 16 residues.

V gene TRBV7-6 combines with J gene TRBJ2-7; 14 nucleotides agree with TRBD2. V shed 4 bases and J 6 bases; nucleotides not matched to a gene: 8. The germline V gene encodes CDR1 SGHVS and CDR2 FNYEAQ. The CDR3 covers 16 residues. CDR3 nucleotide sequence: TGTGCCAGCAGCTCCGGGACTAGCGGGAGCGAGGGCGAGCAGTACTTC. This translates into CASSSGTSGSEGEQYF.

In this sample, this clonotype turned up once. This chain links TRBV28 with TRBJ2-2; tentative D call: TRBD2 (5 bases). CDR3 length: 15 residues. Trimming pared 6 bases from V and 3 bases from J, leaving 14 bases between. Germline V gene lookup returns CDR1 MDHEN and CDR2 SYDVKM. In DNA form, the CDR3 reads TGTGCCAGCAGAAACCCCGGACTTCACACCGGGGAGCTGTTTTTT. It specifies CASRNPGLHTGELFF.

CDR3 in amino acids: CASRTSGTPKDTQYF. For the CDR3, the DNA is TGCGCCAGCAGGACTAGCGGGACCCCCAAAGATACGCAGTATTTT. V gene TRBV5-1 combines with J gene TRBJ2-3; 11 bases fit TRBD2. This CDR3 region has 15 residues. Per germline, CDR1 SGHRS and CDR2 YFSETQ. V dropped 5 bases and J dropped 5; count of bases not matched to a gene: 7.

The rearrangement joins TRBV28 to TRBJ1-4; TRBD1 matches 7 bases. V shed 3 bases, J shed 8 bases, and the junction held 12 bases outside the gene matches. CDR1 is MDHEN and CDR2 is SYDVKM in the germline V gene. The length of the CDR3 is 16 residues. For the CDR3, the DNA is TGTGCCAGCAGTTTGGATCCAGGGGGTATGCGGGAAAAACTGTTTTTT. This sequence encodes CASSLDPGGMREKLFF.

This clonotype was picked up a small number of times. The rearrangement links TRBV19 to TRBJ1-5, with 8 positions matching TRBD1. V lost 4 bases and J lost 6; bases outside the gene matches: 11. The CDR3 extends over 16 amino acids. CDR1 is LNHDA, CDR2 SQIVND, per germline (reference sequence). CDR3 coding DNA: TGTGCCAGTAGTAAAGGCAGCGACAGGGGCAGTCAGCCCCAGCATTTT. As protein: CASSKGSDRGSQPQHF.

This rearrangement joins TRBV20-1 to TRBJ1-5; 8 nucleotides agree with TRBD1. This CDR3 spans 14 amino acids. Germline-derived CDR1 and CDR2 are DFQATT and SNEGSKA (reference sequence). V was pared by 2 bases and J by 5 bases, with 5 bases of the junction left unmatched. CDR3 region: CSARLADRDQPQHF. For the CDR3, the DNA is TGCAGTGCTAGATTGGCGGACAGGGATCAGCCCCAGCATTTT.

This clonotype was seen a handful of times. The chain joins TRBV18 to TRBJ2-5; D is uncertain. The CDR3 totals 11 residues. Germline V lookup: CDR1 KGHSH, CDR2 LQKENI. V lost 5 bases, J lost 3 bases, and 4 bases lay in between. The DNA of the CDR3 is TGTGCCAGCTCATCGAAAGAGACCCAGTACTTC. Translation: CASSSKETQYF.

The chain employs TRBV28 and TRBJ1-1, with D unresolved. V gave up 3 bases and J gave up 5 bases, with 7 bases separating them. CDR1 is MDHEN, CDR2 SYDVKM, per germline. The CDR3 loop spans 12 amino acids. The CDR3 DNA reads as TGTGCCAGCAGTTTTCCTTCTACTGAAGCTTTCTTT. The encoded protein is CASSFPSTEAFF.

This clonotype was counted only a few times. The chain joins TRBV5-1 to TRBJ2-1; TRBD2 agrees at 9 bases. V shed 5 bases and J 3 bases; nucleotides not matched to a gene: 6. The CDR3 is 15 residues long. Germline CDR1 SGHRS, CDR2 YFSETQ. The DNA for the CDR3 is TGCGCCAGCAGAGCTAGCGGGATTAGCTACAATGAGCAGTTCTTC. Translating gives CASRASGISYNEQFF.